Included here is one T cell receptor (beta chain) sequence, with context. The data originate from a study of blood T cell repertoires in COVID-19. Background on the study: T cells, B-cell-depleted T cells, or PBMCs supplied cDNA or gDNA.

As originally analysed: Amplification from reference gene primers served as the basis for estimated nucleated cell counts. Produced via immunoSEQ multiplex PCR; TCRdb's table is partial and in-frame only. The V and J calls and the clone size are those of that table, but D and trimming were determined from the DNA. Found here are 320,000 or so clones, around 84% of them singletons; the top ten hold under 2%. Participants, about 18 to 90 years old, spanned more than 20 US areas. Participants reported their clinical history, and cohort assignment relied on those reports. With V trimmed by 0 bases and J by 4 bases, 4 bases remained unmatched. Germline CDR1 is SGHNT and CDR2 is YYREEE (reference sequence). CDR3 length: 15 residues.

Sequences were obtained from PBMCs or T cells enriched from blood (not recorded which). J is TRBJ2-3 and V is TRBV5-4, with 8 bases aligning to TRBD2. This sequence originates from a woman aged 25 to 39 who had been exposed to COVID-19. CDR3 sequence (DNA): TGTGCCAGCAGCTTGGTTGGGACTAGTTCAGATACGCAGTATTTT. Its protein is CASSLVGTSSDTQYF.